The present entry profiles one T cell receptor beta chain with its context. This sample was included in a study of technical replicates of blood from a few donors. The CDR3 has 13 residues. V was shortened by 0 bases and J by 6 bases, with 10 bases between the two germline ends. The germline V gene encodes CDR1 SGHRS and CDR2 YFSETQ. Sequenced by immunoSEQ multiplex PCR; TCRdb stores in-frame clones only, minus some. The table records more than 90,000 clones, almost 96% of them present only once. The V gene is TRBV5-1, the J gene TRBJ2-7; tentative D call: TRBD2 (6 bases). The TCR was taken from a human donor in good health. The sample was T cells isolated from PBMCs. CDR3 DNA: TGCGCCAGCAGCTTGGTCGGGAGTGGCGAGCAGTACTTC. This encodes CASSLVGSGEQYF.